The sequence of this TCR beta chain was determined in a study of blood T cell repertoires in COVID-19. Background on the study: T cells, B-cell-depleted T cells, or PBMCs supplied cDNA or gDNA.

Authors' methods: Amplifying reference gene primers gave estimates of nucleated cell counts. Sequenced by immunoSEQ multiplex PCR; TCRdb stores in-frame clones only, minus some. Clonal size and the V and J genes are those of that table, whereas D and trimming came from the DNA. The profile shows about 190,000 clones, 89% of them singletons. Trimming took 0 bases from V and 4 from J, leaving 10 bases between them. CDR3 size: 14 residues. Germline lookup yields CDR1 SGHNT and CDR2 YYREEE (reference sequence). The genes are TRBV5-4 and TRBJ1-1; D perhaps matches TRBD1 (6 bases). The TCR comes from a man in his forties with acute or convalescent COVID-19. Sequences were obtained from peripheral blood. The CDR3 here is CASSLGARGTEAFF. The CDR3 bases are TGTGCCAGCAGCTTGGGGGCCAGGGGCACTGAAGCTTTCTTT.